The present T cell receptor beta chain was sequenced within a study of blood T cell repertoires in COVID-19. Study overall: Specimens from acute and convalescent COVID-19 originated in the United States, Italy and Spain. PBMCs, B-cell-depleted T cells, or T cells provided the cDNA or gDNA that made up the material.

V was shortened by 4 bases and J by 2 bases, with 17 bases between the two germline ends. This CDR3 contains 16 residues. In germline, CDR1 is SGDLS, CDR2 YYNGEE. Per the original data handling: Amplification of reference gene primers provided the estimated nucleated cell counts. Data came from immunoSEQ multiplex PCR; TCRdb stores just in-frame clones and leaves some out. V, J and clone size derive from that table, while D and trimming were established from the DNA sequence. This table holds some 530,000 clones, approximately 85% found once. This TCR was recovered from a human donor in a cohort sampled during active COVID-19. The J gene is TRBJ2-3, the V gene TRBV9; no definite D call. Input material: peripheral blood. CDR3 DNA sequence: TGTGCCAGCAGCCCTCGGGTCTGGGTAGACACAGATACGCAGTATTTT. This sequence encodes CASSPRVWVDTDTQYF.